This T cell receptor (beta chain) was obtained from a study of T cell repertoires in cytomegalovirus infection. At the level of the study: Carrying CMV and the relevant HLA type showed in public TCR beta signatures. Study-wide findings and caveats: HLA-C-restricted CMV-specific TCR beta clonotypes were dominant in the ex vivo response.

As to this clonotype: As yet, its antigen is unknown.

TCRdb re-called the reads with MiXCR, one entry per CDR3 protein. The top ten hold roughly an eighth of the sample, which has 450,000 to 650,000 distinct CDR3 sequences, about 30% seen once. The CDR3 is 13 residues long. Germline V lookup: CDR1 SQVTM, CDR2 ANQGSEA. With 6 bases removed from V and 3 bases from J, the gap between germline ends came to 12 bases. This chain connects TRBV29-1 to TRBJ1-3; perhaps TRBD1 as D (6 bases). This TCR was recovered from a human donor in good health (CMV status not recorded). Some clones in this sample may be carry-over from other donors' samples. Sequencing used PBMCs. The CDR3 DNA reads as TGCAGCGTCTACGGGACACTTGGAAACACCATATATTTT. It codes for CSVYGTLGNTIYF.